The sequence of this T cell receptor beta chain was determined in a study of Ad26.COV2.S vaccination and SARS-CoV-2 variants. As for the study in general: Among those in the COV1001 Ad26.COV2.S trial arm was the donor.

Profiling relied on immunoSEQ multiplex PCR, and the TCRdb table lists in-frame clones only, not all of them. The data show 350,000 to 450,000 clones, with 89% seen just once and under 2% held by the top ten. This CDR3 comprises 18 residues. Germline V lookup: CDR1 MNHNS, CDR2 SASEGT. V dropped 5 bases and J dropped 3 bases, with 26 bases sitting between them. As to treatment: about 20 received Ad26.COV2.S at low or high dose, single or two shots; about five received placebo; per-sample allocation not given. Specimen acquisition occurred on day 63 following the initial vaccine or placebo injection. This adult donor, from Boston, was 18-55 years old.

This specimen consisted of peripheral blood, obtained in a trial of Ad26.COV2.S vaccine versus placebo. This sequence originates from a person between 18 and 65 years old who received the Ad26.COV2.S COVID-19 vaccine or a placebo. This chain connects TRBV6-1 to TRBJ2-7; tentative D call: TRBD1 (5 bases). The CDR3 DNA reads TGTGCCAGCAGTAAAGAGGCCCGACAGTTTAGCTCATTCTACGAGCAGTACTTC. Protein sequence: CASSKEARQFSSFYEQYF.